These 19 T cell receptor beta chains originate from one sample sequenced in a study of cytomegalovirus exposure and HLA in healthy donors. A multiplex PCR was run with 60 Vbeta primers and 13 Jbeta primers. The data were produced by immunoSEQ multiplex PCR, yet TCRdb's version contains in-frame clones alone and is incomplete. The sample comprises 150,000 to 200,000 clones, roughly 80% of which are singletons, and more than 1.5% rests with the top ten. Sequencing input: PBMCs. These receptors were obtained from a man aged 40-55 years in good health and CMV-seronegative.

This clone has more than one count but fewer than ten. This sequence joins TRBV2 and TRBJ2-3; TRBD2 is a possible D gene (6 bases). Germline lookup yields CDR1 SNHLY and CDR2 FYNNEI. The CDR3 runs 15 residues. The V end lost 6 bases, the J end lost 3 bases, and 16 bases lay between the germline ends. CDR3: CASSENGGKTDTQYF. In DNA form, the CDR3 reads TGTGCCAGCAGCGAGAATGGGGGGAAAACAGATACGCAGTATTTT.

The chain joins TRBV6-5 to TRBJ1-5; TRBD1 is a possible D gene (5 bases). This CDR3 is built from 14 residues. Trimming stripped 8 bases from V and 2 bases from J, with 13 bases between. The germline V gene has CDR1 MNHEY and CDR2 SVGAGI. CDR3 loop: CASSKTGGNQPQHF. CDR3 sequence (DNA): TGTGCCAGCTCAAAGACGGGGGGCAATCAGCCCCAGCATTTT.

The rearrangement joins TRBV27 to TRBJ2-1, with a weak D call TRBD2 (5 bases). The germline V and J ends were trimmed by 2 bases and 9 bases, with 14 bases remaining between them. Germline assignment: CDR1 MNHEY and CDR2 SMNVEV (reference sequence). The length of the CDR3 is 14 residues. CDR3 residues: CASSLTLKSGEQFF. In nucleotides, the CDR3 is TGTGCCAGCAGTTTAACTCTCAAAAGCGGTGAGCAGTTCTTC.

The CDR3 DNA reads as TGTGCCAGCAGTATCTTTTTCGGGAGGGACAACATTCAGTACTTC. Protein: CASSIFFGRDNIQYF. The chain recombines TRBV6-5 with TRBJ2-4; 8 positions match TRBD2. CDR1 MNHEY and CDR2 SVGAGI come from the germline V gene. The CDR3 runs 15 residues. With V trimmed by 5 bases and J by 7 bases, 10 bases remained unmatched.

The CDR3 spells CASSERLAGGPSYNEQFF. Written as DNA, the CDR3 is TGTGCCAGCAGTGAGCGGCTAGCGGGAGGACCATCCTACAATGAGCAGTTCTTC. This chain connects TRBV6-4 to TRBJ2-1, with 11 bases identical to TRBD2. After removal of 3 bases from V and 1 base from J, the junction contained 8 bases not matched to a gene. The CDR3 consists of 18 residues. Germline V gene lookup returns CDR1 MRHNA and CDR2 SNTAGT.

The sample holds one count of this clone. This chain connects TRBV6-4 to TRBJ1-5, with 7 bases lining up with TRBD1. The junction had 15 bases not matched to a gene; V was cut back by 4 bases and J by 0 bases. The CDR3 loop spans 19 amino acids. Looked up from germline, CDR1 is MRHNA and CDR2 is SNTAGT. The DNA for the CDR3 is TGTGCCAGCAGTGCACAACTCCGGGACAGTCACTATAGCAATCAGCCCCAGCATTTT. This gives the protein CASSAQLRDSHYSNQPQHF.

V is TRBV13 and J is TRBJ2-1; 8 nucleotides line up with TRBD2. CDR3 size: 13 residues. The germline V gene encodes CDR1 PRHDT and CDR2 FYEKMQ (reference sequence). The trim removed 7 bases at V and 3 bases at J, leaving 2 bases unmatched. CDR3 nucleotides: TGTGCCAGCAAACTAGCGGTCTACAATGAGCAGTTCTTC. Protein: CASKLAVYNEQFF. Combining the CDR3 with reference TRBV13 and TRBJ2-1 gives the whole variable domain AAGVIQSPRHLIKEKRETATLKCYPIPRHDTVYWYQQGPGQDPQFLISFYEKMQSDKGSIPDRFSAQQFSDYHSELNMSSLELGDSALYFCASKLAVYNEQFFGPGTRLTVL.

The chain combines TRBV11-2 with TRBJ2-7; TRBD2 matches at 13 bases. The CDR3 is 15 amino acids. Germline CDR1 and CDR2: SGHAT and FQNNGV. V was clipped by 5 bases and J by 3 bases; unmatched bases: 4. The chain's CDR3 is CASSNRLAGGYEQYF. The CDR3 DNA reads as TGTGCCAGCAGCAATAGACTAGCGGGAGGCTACGAGCAGTACTTC.

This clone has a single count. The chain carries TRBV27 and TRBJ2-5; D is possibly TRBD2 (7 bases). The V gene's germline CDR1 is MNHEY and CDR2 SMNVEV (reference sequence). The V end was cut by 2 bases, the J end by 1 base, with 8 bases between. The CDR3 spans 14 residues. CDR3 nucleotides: TGTGCCAGCAGTTTAGCGGGGGCCCAAGAGACCCAGTACTTC. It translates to CASSLAGAQETQYF.

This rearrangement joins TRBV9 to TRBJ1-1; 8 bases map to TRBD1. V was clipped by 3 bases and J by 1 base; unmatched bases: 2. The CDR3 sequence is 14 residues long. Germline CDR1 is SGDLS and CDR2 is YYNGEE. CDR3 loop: CASSGQGRNTEAFF. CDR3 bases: TGTGCCAGCAGCGGACAGGGGCGGAACACTGAAGCTTTCTTT.

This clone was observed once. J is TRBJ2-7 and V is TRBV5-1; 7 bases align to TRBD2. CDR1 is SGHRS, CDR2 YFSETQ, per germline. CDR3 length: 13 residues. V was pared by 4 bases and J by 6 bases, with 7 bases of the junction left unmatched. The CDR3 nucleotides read TGCGCCAGCAGCAATGGGGAGGGAATCGAGCAGTACTTC. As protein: CASSNGEGIEQYF. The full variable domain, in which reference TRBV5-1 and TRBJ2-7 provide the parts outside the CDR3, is KAGVTQTPRYLIKTRGQQVTLSCSPISGHRSVSWYQQTPGQGLQFLFEYFSETQRNKGNFPGRFSGRQFSNSRSEMNVSTLELGDSALYLCASSNGEGIEQYFGPGTRLTVT.

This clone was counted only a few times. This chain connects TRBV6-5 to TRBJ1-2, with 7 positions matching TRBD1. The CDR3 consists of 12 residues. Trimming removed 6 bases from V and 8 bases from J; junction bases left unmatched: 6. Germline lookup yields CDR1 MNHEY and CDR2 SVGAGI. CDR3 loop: CASRTGIRGYTF. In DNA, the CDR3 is TGTGCCAGCAGGACAGGGATACGGGGCTACACCTTC.

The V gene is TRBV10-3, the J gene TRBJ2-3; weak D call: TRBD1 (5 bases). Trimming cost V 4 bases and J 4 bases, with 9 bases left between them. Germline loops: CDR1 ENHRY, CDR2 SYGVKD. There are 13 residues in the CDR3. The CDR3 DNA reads TGTGCCATCAGTGGCAGGGATGCAGATACGCAGTATTTT. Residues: CAISGRDADTQYF.

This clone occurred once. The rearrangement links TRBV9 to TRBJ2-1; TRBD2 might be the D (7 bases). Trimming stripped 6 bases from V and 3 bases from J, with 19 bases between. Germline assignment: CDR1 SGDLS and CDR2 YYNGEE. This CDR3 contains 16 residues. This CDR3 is CASTKMAGAVYNEQFF. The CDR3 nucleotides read TGTGCCAGCACCAAGATGGCGGGGGCGGTCTACAATGAGCAGTTCTTC. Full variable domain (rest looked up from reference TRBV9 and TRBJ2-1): DSGVTQTPKHLITATGQRVTLRCSPRSGDLSVYWYQQSLDQGLQFLIQYYNGEERAKGNILERFSAQQFPDLHSELNLSSLELGDSALYFCASTKMAGAVYNEQFFGPGTRLTVL.

The CDR3 DNA follows: TGTGCCAGCAGCCGCGAACGGGACAGCCTCCCGTACTTC. Translated, it gives CASSRERDSLPYF. This chain uses TRBV4-2 with TRBJ2-5, with 7 positions matching TRBD1. V gave up 4 bases and J gave up 13 bases; unmatched junction bases: 12. CDR1 is LGHNA and CDR2 is YNFKEQ in the germline V gene. This CDR3 is 13 amino acids long.

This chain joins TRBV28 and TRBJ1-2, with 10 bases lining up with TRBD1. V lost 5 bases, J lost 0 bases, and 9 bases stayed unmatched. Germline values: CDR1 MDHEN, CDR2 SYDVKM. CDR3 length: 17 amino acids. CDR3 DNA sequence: TGTGCCAGCAGTGACAGGGGGCGCCGGGTTCCTAACTATGGCTACACCTTC. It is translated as CASSDRGRRVPNYGYTF.

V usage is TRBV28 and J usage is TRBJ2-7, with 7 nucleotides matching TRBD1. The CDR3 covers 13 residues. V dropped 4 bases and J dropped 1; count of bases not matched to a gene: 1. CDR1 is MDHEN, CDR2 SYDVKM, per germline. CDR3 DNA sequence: TGTGCCAGCAGTTGGGGACAGTCCTACGAGCAGTACTTC. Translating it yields CASSWGQSYEQYF. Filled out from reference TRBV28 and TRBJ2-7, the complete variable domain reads DVKVTQSSRYLVKRTGEKVFLECVQDMDHENMFWYRQDPGLGLRLIYFSYDVKMKEKGDIPEGYSVSREKKERFSLILESASTNQTSMYLCASSWGQSYEQYFGPGTRLTVT.

CDR3 protein: CASSWGTGGNTEAFF. DNA for the CDR3: TGTGCCAGCAGCTGGGGGACAGGGGGGAACACTGAAGCTTTCTTT. The gene calls are TRBV7-2 and TRBJ1-1, with 11 bases that match TRBD1. V lost 4 bases, J lost 1 base, and 2 bases stayed unmatched. Germline CDR1 is SGHTA and CDR2 is FQGNSA. The CDR3 sequence is 15 residues long.

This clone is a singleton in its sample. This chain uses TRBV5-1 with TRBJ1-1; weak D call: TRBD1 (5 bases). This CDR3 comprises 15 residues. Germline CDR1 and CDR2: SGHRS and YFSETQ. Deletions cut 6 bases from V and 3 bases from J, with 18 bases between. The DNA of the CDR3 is TGCGCCAGCAATTATGGGGGAGGGGCCCACACTGAAGCTTTCTTT. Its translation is CASNYGGGAHTEAFF.